The clone carrying this TCR beta chain has only a few counts. Antigen unknown. This specimen belongs to a study of response to subunit inactivated influenza vaccine. Study-wide results and limits: The authors suggested that every seasonal influenza vaccination recruits few new T cells.

The V gene end was trimmed by 0 bases and the J gene end by 11 bases; junction bases not matched to a gene: 4. This CDR3 region has 12 residues. In germline, CDR1 is SNHLY, CDR2 FYNNEI. TCRdb reanalysed the RT-PCR reads using MiXCR and keeps one entry per CDR3 protein. The data hold about 520,000 distinct CDR3 sequences, with around 25% observed a single time. The chain joins TRBV2 to TRBJ2-7, with 7 bases that match TRBD1. The sequence derives from a man aged 50 to 59 who received an inactivated influenza vaccine. The sample was CD4+ T cells sorted from PBMCs, taken 5 to 6 days after vaccination. CDR3: CASSEATGREYF. The CDR3 DNA sequence: TGTGCCAGCAGTGAAGCGACAGGGAGAGAGTACTTC.